This TCR beta chain stems from a study of T cell responses to AZD1222 COVID-19 vaccine. The repertoire was sequenced with immunoSEQ multiplex PCR; TCRdb's copy has only in-frame clones and lacks some. The sample carries roughly 100,000 clones, roughly nine tenths recorded once. The CDR3 is 15 amino acids. V lost 1 base and J lost 0, with 9 bases in between. Germline V gene lookup returns CDR1 SGHVS and CDR2 FQNEAQ. The source is an adult who received the AZD1222 COVID-19 vaccine. The starting material was peripheral blood, obtained 28 days after the second AZD1222 dose. The V call is TRBV7-8, the J call TRBJ1-1; D might be TRBD1 (5 bases). The CDR3 protein is CASSLVWGLNTEAFF. CDR3 in DNA: TGTGCCAGCAGCTTAGTATGGGGCTTGAACACTGAAGCTTTCTTT. Full variable domain (rest looked up from reference TRBV7-8 and TRBJ1-1): GAGVSQSPRYKVAKRGQDVALRCDPISGHVSLFWYQQALGQGPEFLTYFQNEAQLDKSGLPSDRFFAERPEGSVSTLKIQRTQQEDSAVYLCASSLVWGLNTEAFFGQGTRLTVV.